This is a list of T cell receptor beta chains from one sample in a study of blood T cell repertoires in COVID-19. TCRdb's copy holds only in-frame clones and misses some; the assay was immunoSEQ multiplex PCR. The sample shows around 25,000 clones, around 81% of them seen only once. Material: peripheral blood. These TCRs come from a man aged 70 or older with acute or convalescent COVID-19. The CDR3 runs from the conserved cysteine through the conserved F or W. D genes are given only for firm matches. For some rows the clone size is stated as once, few or many, or as a class when expanded; others skip it.

abundance,j_gene,d_gene,v_gene,CDR3aa,CDR3nt
-,TRBJ2-2,-,TRBV6-5,CASSYSRHNTGELFF,TGTGCCAGCAGTTACTCGAGACACAACACCGGGGAGCTGTTTTTT
-,TRBJ2-5,TRBD2,TRBV4-1,CASSQEYGTSGRLGETQYF,TGCGCCAGCAGCCAAGAATACGGGACTAGCGGGAGATTGGGGGAGACCCAGTACTTC
-,TRBJ1-4,-,TRBV12-5,CASGSGTPPFGKLFF,TGTGCTAGTGGTTCCGGGACACCCCCGTTTGGAAAACTGTTTTTT
-,TRBJ1-6,-,TRBV3-1/TRBV3-2,CASTSGSAWAPLHF,TGTGCCAGCACCTCAGGGTCTGCCTGGGCACCCCTCCACTTT
-,TRBJ1-2,TRBD1,TRBV18,CASSPLRKDRAHGYTF,TGTGCCAGCTCACCACTACGGAAGGACAGGGCACATGGCTACACCTTC
-,TRBJ1-2,TRBD1,TRBV7-6,CASSLAQGGNGYTF,TGTGCCAGCAGCTTAGCCCAGGGGGGCAATGGCTACACCTTC
few,TRBJ1-4,-,TRBV29-1,CSVEDRVATNEKLFF,TGCAGCGTTGAAGATCGAGTTGCAACTAATGAAAAACTGTTTTTT
-,TRBJ1-1,TRBD1,TRBV19,CASSIMGQQRAFF,TGTGCCAGTAGTATAATGGGACAGCAACGAGCTTTCTTT
-,TRBJ1-1,-,TRBV11-2,CASSLGALGTEAFF,TGTGCCAGCAGCTTGGGGGCCTTAGGCACTGAAGCTTTCTTT
-,TRBJ2-1,TRBD2,TRBV3-1/TRBV3-2,CASSLGTSGMKGEQFF,TGTGCCAGCAGTCTCGGGACTAGCGGGATGAAGGGAGAGCAGTTCTTC
-,TRBJ2-3,TRBD1,TRBV5-1,CASSLDRAADTQYF,TGCGCCAGCAGTCTGGACAGGGCGGCAGATACGCAGTATTTT
-,TRBJ2-1,-,TRBV7-9,CASSLVEDTYNEQFF,TGTGCCAGCAGCTTAGTAGAGGATACCTACAATGAGCAGTTCTTC
-,TRBJ1-2,-,TRBV7-2,CASSLGRDWASGYTF,TGTGCCAGCAGCTTAGGACGGGACTGGGCGTCGGGCTACACCTTC
-,TRBJ1-2,-,TRBV5-4,CASRLLRGENYGYTF,TGTGCCAGCAGACTGCTTCGTGGAGAAAACTATGGCTACACCTTC